Each of the 30 T cell receptor beta chains below was sequenced from the same sample in a study of blood T cells in healthy people across ages. A second PCR, run for about 7 to 11 cycles, used a sample-barcoded 5' primer plus a J-beta primer mix. TCRdb passed the 5' RACE reads through MiXCR, listing each CDR3 protein once. Of hundreds of thousands of distinct CDR3 sequences in the sample, under 45% are singletons; the top ten hold roughly 19%. Material for sequencing was blood. These receptors were obtained from a man in his fifties or sixties in good health.

The chain has TRBV7-2 and TRBJ2-3; the D gene is possibly TRBD2 (5 bases). This CDR3 is 15 amino acids long. V lost 2 bases to trimming and J lost 0 bases, with 9 bases between them. The germline V gene encodes CDR1 SGHTA and CDR2 FQGNSA. This CDR3 reads CASSLPGMSTDTQYF. The CDR3, as DNA: TGTGCCAGCAGCTTACCGGGGATGAGCACAGATACGCAGTATTTT.

This clonotype was found a few times. The chain employs TRBV6-6 and TRBJ2-1; D may match TRBD1 or TRBD2 (6 bases each). V was clipped by 7 bases and J by 4 bases, with 20 bases between them. There are 16 residues in the CDR3. Germline assignment: CDR1 MNHNY and CDR2 SVGAGI (reference sequence). CDR3 DNA sequence: TGTGCCAGCAATACGTACCTGGGGGGCCTGTACAATGAGCAGTTCTTC. Protein: CASNTYLGGLYNEQFF.

V usage is TRBV12-3 or TRBV12-4 and J usage is TRBJ2-3, with D hard to call. This CDR3 has 14 amino acids. V was cut by 5 bases and J by 0 bases, with 9 bases left in between. The DNA for the CDR3 is TGTGCCAGCAGTATTCCCCTAAGCACAGATACGCAGTATTTT. It specifies CASSIPLSTDTQYF.

Of note for this clonotype: One end of the junction does not line up with germline, which may come from a read error. The genes are TRBV25-1 and TRBJ2-3, with TRBD1 identical over 7 bases. This CDR3 has 17 residues. CDR1 is MGHDK and CDR2 is SYGVNS in the germline V gene. CDR3 DNA sequence: TGTGCCGGCAGTGACATGACCGGGACAGCAAGCACAGATACGCAGTATTTT. Protein sequence: CAGSDMTGTASTDTQYF.

CDR3 sequence (DNA): TGTGCCAGCAGCTTAGACGGGGGCAGGGGTGGTTCACCCCTCCACTTT. It translates to CASSLDGGRGGSPLHF. The V and J genes are TRBV7-9 and TRBJ1-6; weak D call: TRBD1 (6 bases). CDR3 size: 16 residues. Germline CDR1 is SEHNR and CDR2 is FQNEAQ (reference sequence). The V and J ends lost 1 base and 9 bases respectively, with 16 bases between them.

This clonotype was detected ten times or more. The CDR3 DNA reads as TGCGCCAGCGCCAAGGGCACGACTAGTGCAGATACGCAGTATTTT. As protein: CASAKGTTSADTQYF. The rearrangement joins TRBV5-1 to TRBJ2-3, with D possibly being TRBD2 (6 bases). Per the germline V gene, CDR1 is SGHRS and CDR2 is YFSETQ. The CDR3 is 15 residues long. V was clipped by 7 bases and J by 4 bases, with 19 bases between them.

The gene calls are TRBV20-1 and TRBJ2-7, with D perhaps given as TRBD1 or TRBD2 (5 bases each). Trimming removed 2 bases at V and 6 bases at J, with 14 bases between. Germline loops: CDR1 DFQATT, CDR2 SNEGSKA (reference sequence). This CDR3 spans 13 amino acids. CDR3 coding DNA: TGCAGTGCTAGATCCGGGACCGACCGCGAGCAGTACTTC. Translating it yields CSARSGTDREQYF.

The chain joins TRBV6-5 to TRBJ1-1; 7 bases fit TRBD1. Unmatched junction bases numbered 5, after V lost 0 bases and J lost 1 base. Per germline, CDR1 MNHEY and CDR2 SVGAGI. This CDR3 comprises 16 residues. The CDR3 sequence is CASSYSKGQENTEAFF. For the CDR3, the DNA is TGTGCCAGCAGTTACTCGAAAGGACAGGAGAACACTGAAGCTTTCTTT.

This clonotype was detected only a few times. The CDR3: CSDDRDGGYTF. The CDR3 DNA is TGCAGCGATGACAGGGATGGAGGCTACACCTTC. V gene TRBV29-1 combines with J gene TRBJ1-2; 7 bases are shared with TRBD1. The junction had 7 bases not matched to a gene; V was cut back by 7 bases and J by 8 bases. The CDR3 length is 11 residues. CDR1 is SQVTM and CDR2 is ANQGSEA in the germline V gene.

This clonotype was seen a handful of times. The V and J genes are TRBV6-1 and TRBJ1-6; no clear D gene. Germline V lookup: CDR1 MNHNS, CDR2 SASEGT. The germline V and J ends were trimmed by 2 bases and 7 bases, with 6 bases remaining between them. This CDR3 has 13 amino acids. The CDR3 DNA sequence: TGTGCCAGCAGTGAATTGGCGAATTCACCCCTCCACTTT. Translating gives CASSELANSPLHF.

The gene calls are TRBV27 and TRBJ2-1; no definite D call. The V end lost 0 bases, the J end lost 8 bases, and 8 bases lay between the germline ends. Germline loops: CDR1 MNHEY, CDR2 SMNVEV (reference sequence). The CDR3 spans 13 residues. The CDR3 is CASSLSGKDEQFF. CDR3 nucleotide sequence: TGTGCCAGCAGTTTATCAGGGAAGGATGAGCAGTTCTTC.

This clonotype has just a few counts. The chain carries TRBV6-5 and TRBJ2-1; weak D call: TRBD2 (5 bases). The CDR3 is 12 amino acids. V was shortened by 8 bases and J by 4 bases, with 9 bases between the two germline ends. CDR1 is MNHEY and CDR2 is SVGAGI in the germline V gene. CDR3 DNA: TGTGCCAGCGGCCGGGGTTACAATGAGCAGTTCTTC. It encodes CASGRGYNEQFF.

The V gene is TRBV4-3, the J gene TRBJ1-1; a weak D match, TRBD1 (5 bases). The CDR3 runs 16 residues. V gave up 4 bases and J gave up 0 bases, with 15 bases separating them. CDR1 is LGHNA and CDR2 is YSLEER in the germline V gene. This chain's CDR3 is CASSRGRGDLNTEAFF. For the CDR3, the DNA is TGCGCCAGCAGCCGGGGACGGGGAGACTTGAACACTGAAGCTTTCTTT.

The V and J genes are TRBV9 and TRBJ2-3, with D perhaps being TRBD1 or TRBD2 (5 bases each). Trimming cost V 0 bases and J 4 bases, with 12 bases left between them. This CDR3 spans 15 amino acids. CDR1 SGDLS and CDR2 YYNGEE come from the germline V gene. The CDR3 DNA reads as TGTGCCAGCAGCGTAGAGAGGGGTTGGGCAGATACGCAGTATTTT. Protein product: CASSVERGWADTQYF.

This clonotype was seen a few times. The V call is TRBV4-3, the J call TRBJ2-1, with 16 bases identical to TRBD2. The CDR3 is 19 residues long. V trimming: 0 bases; J trimming: 8 bases; junction bases outside the gene matches: 10. From germline, CDR1 is LGHNA and CDR2 YSLEER. Written as DNA, the CDR3 is TGCGCCAGCAGCCAAGATTGGGCGGGACTAGCGGGGGGGCGTTATGAGCAGTTCTTC. It codes for CASSQDWAGLAGGRYEQFF.

V usage is TRBV27 and J usage is TRBJ2-1, with a possible D match to TRBD1 (5 bases). Per the germline V gene, CDR1 is MNHEY and CDR2 is SMNVEV (reference sequence). V lost 6 bases to trimming and J lost 10 bases, with 19 bases between them. The CDR3 sequence is 14 residues long. The CDR3 nucleotides read TGTGCCAGCAGACAGGTGTTTACTGTCAACGAGCAGTTCTTC. Translation: CASRQVFTVNEQFF.

V usage is TRBV3-1 and J usage is TRBJ2-1; D unresolved. CDR1 and CDR2 from the germline V gene are LGHDT and YNNKEL (reference sequence). The V gene lost 8 bases and the J gene lost 5 bases, with 13 bases spanning the gap. The CDR3 spans 13 residues. The CDR3 loop is CASGQITHNEQFF. The CDR3 nucleotides read TGTGCCAGCGGTCAAATTACCCACAATGAGCAGTTCTTC.

The V call is TRBV12-3 or TRBV12-4, the J call TRBJ2-2; D possibly corresponds to TRBD1 (6 bases). This CDR3 is built from 11 residues. With 6 bases removed from V and 15 bases from J, the gap between germline ends came to 14 bases. CDR3 DNA sequence: TGTGCCAGCAGGATGGGGACAAATGTGTTTTTT. It yields the protein CASRMGTNVFF.

This clonotype was observed a handful of times. A much larger clone lies one base from this, so it may be a read error. The chain uses TRBV6-2 or TRBV6-3 and TRBJ2-5; D is unresolved. CDR1 MNHEY and CDR2 SVGEGT come from the germline V gene. CDR3 size: 10 residues. Trimming cost V 6 bases and J 5 bases, with 4 bases left between them. DNA for the CDR3: TGTGCCAGCAGAATGGAGACCCAGTACTTC. Translating gives CASRMETQYF.

A few counts support this clonotype. The chain couples TRBV20-1 to TRBJ2-7, with TRBD2 matching over 11 bases. CDR3 length: 13 residues. J was trimmed by 3 bases and V by 5 bases; bases with no gene match: 3. Germline values: CDR1 DFQATT, CDR2 SNEGSKA (reference sequence). The CDR3 bases are TGCAGTGCTGTAGCGGGGGGGGACTACGAGCAGTACTTC. Amino acids: CSAVAGGDYEQYF.

The CDR3 protein is CSVEDRGRDYGYTF. CDR3 nucleotide sequence: TGCAGCGTTGAAGACAGGGGGCGCGACTATGGCTACACCTTC. This rearrangement joins TRBV29-1 to TRBJ1-2, with 8 bases aligning to TRBD1. The J segment lost 3 bases and the V segment lost 0 bases, leaving 3 bases of the junction unmatched. The germline V gene encodes CDR1 SQVTM and CDR2 ANQGSEA. This CDR3 region has 14 residues.

This clonotype was seen ten or more times. J is TRBJ2-7 and V is TRBV28; a weak D match, TRBD1 (6 bases). The length of the CDR3 is 12 residues. V lost 6 bases and J lost 4, with 10 bases in between. Germline CDR1 and CDR2: MDHEN and SYDVKM. The CDR3 loop is CASSTGLYEQYF. CDR3 nucleotides: TGTGCCAGCAGCACAGGGCTGTACGAGCAGTACTTC.

The rearrangement joins TRBV7-2 to TRBJ2-1, with TRBD2 matching over 11 bases. Trimming cost V 5 bases and J 5 bases; bases outside gene matches: 8. The germline V gene encodes CDR1 SGHTA and CDR2 FQGNSA. This CDR3 is built from 16 residues. In DNA, the CDR3 is TGTGCCAGCAGCGGAAGGGGGACTAGCGGACACAATGAGCAGTTCTTC. Translating gives CASSGRGTSGHNEQFF. Combining the CDR3 with reference TRBV7-2 and TRBJ2-1 gives the whole variable domain GAGVSQSPSNKVTEKGKDVELRCDPISGHTALYWYRQSLGQGLEFLIYFQGNSAPDKSGLPSDRFSAERTGGSVSTLTIQRTQQEDSAVYLCASSGRGTSGHNEQFFGPGTRLTVL.

J is TRBJ2-7 and V is TRBV4-1, with D possibly TRBD2 on 6 matching bases. Germline CDR1 is MGHRA and CDR2 is YSYEKL. The CDR3 contains 14 residues. Trimming removed 3 bases from V and 1 base from J, with 10 bases in between. CDR3 sequence: CASSQNSGSYEQYF. CDR3 in DNA: TGCGCCAGCAGCCAGAATAGCGGATCCTACGAGCAGTACTTC.

Here the CDR3 reads CASSSPGQGDGANVLTF. DNA for the CDR3: TGTGCCAGCAGCTCCCCGGGACAGGGCGATGGGGCCAACGTCCTGACTTTC. The chain is built from TRBV7-3 and TRBJ2-6; 9 positions match TRBD1. Germline V lookup: CDR1 SGHTA, CDR2 FQGTGA. Trimming cost V 4 bases and J 3 bases; bases outside gene matches: 7. The CDR3 totals 17 residues.

The V call is TRBV5-4, the J call TRBJ2-5, with D hard to call. This CDR3 spans 14 amino acids. The germline CDR1 and CDR2 sequences are SGHNT and YYREEE (reference sequence). Trimming removed 4 bases from V and 1 base from J, with 11 bases in between. The CDR3 spells CASSINRAQETQYF. The CDR3 nucleotides are TGTGCCAGCAGCATCAATCGGGCCCAAGAGACCCAGTACTTC.

The V gene is TRBV2, the J gene TRBJ1-1; 8 nucleotides agree with TRBD1. CDR1 and CDR2 (germline): SNHLY, FYNNEI. The CDR3 length is 15 residues. The V and J ends lost 4 bases and 0 bases, in that order; junction bases with no gene match: 4. CDR3 coding DNA: TGTGCCAGCAGTGGACAGGGGCTCATGAACACTGAAGCTTTCTTT. This encodes CASSGQGLMNTEAFF.

This chain connects TRBV29-1 to TRBJ1-4; D is undetermined. CDR3 length: 14 amino acids. Looked up from germline, CDR1 is SQVTM and CDR2 is ANQGSEA. V was shortened by 4 bases and J by 0 bases, with 9 bases between the two germline ends. Written as DNA, the CDR3 is TGCAGCGTTGCGGGTCCTGCAACTAATGAAAAACTGTTTTTT. Its protein product is CSVAGPATNEKLFF.

The CDR3 loop reads CASSQSPVGVGGHISNTGELFF. As DNA, the CDR3 is TGCGCCAGCAGCCAAAGTCCCGTGGGTGTGGGAGGACACATATCGAACACCGGGGAGCTGTTTTTT. This chain joins TRBV4-1 and TRBJ2-2, with D perhaps matching TRBD2 (6 bases). The V and J ends lost 2 bases and 0 bases respectively, with 28 bases between them. CDR1 and CDR2 from the germline V gene are MGHRA and YSYEKL. This CDR3 has 22 amino acids.

This clonotype was seen only a few times. The rearrangement links TRBV2 to TRBJ2-5; 7 bases map to TRBD2. Germline V lookup: CDR1 SNHLY, CDR2 FYNNEI. V shed 6 bases and J 5 bases; nucleotides not matched to a gene: 6. CDR3 size: 13 residues. The CDR3 here is CASRAGVRETQYF. CDR3 coding DNA: TGTGCCAGCAGGGCGGGAGTAAGGGAGACCCAGTACTTC.